Listed here are 32 T cell receptor beta chains from one sample, sequenced in a study of regulatory T cells in long-lasting Graves disease. This sample's time point: newly diagnosed GD, antithyroid drugs for less than 3 months. The TCR library was made from RNA that had been extracted from PBMCs in TRIzol. Building of the TCR beta libraries involved iRepertoire HTBI primers and Arm-PCR of CDR3 regions. Each CDR3 protein is one row after TCRdb ran MiXCR on the multiplex PCR reads. The profile shows approximately 540,000 distinct CDR3 sequences, around 12% of them singletons. These data were likewise used in another study, on T cells in Graves' hyperthyroidism and ophthalmopathy.

Source: peripheral blood mononuclear cells (PBMCs), taken at new diagnosis, from a patient treated with antithyroid drugs. All receptors come from a woman in her 30s with Graves disease.

This clonotype was observed a few times. The chain has TRBV10-2 and TRBJ2-7; D possibly uses TRBD1 or TRBD2 (5 bases each). CDR1 is WSHSY, CDR2 SAAADI, per germline. The V and J ends lost 11 bases and 0 bases respectively, with 14 bases between them. This CDR3 is 13 amino acids long. CDR3 in amino acids: CALRDGNSYEQYF. CDR3 bases: TGCGCCCTCCGGGACGGGAACTCCTACGAGCAGTACTTC.

This sequence joins TRBV7-2 and TRBJ1-4; no reliable D call. Trimming left V 1 base short and J 7 bases short, with 13 bases between. There are 15 residues in the CDR3. Germline loops: CDR1 SGHTA, CDR2 FQGNSA. The CDR3 protein is CASSLGTVVSEKLFF. CDR3 coding DNA: TGTGCCAGCAGCTTAGGAACAGTAGTCAGTGAAAAACTGTTTTTT.

This clonotype was seen at least ten times. The gene calls are TRBV2 and TRBJ1-4, with TRBD1 as a possible D gene (5 bases). Germline V gives CDR1 SNHLY, CDR2 FYNNEI. This CDR3 contains 14 residues. Trimming left V 6 bases short and J 8 bases short, with 16 bases between. The chain's CDR3 is CASSPGGLKEKLFF. The CDR3 nucleotides are TGTGCCAGCAGCCCGGGGGGATTAAAGGAAAAACTGTTTTTT.

This clonotype was seen ten or more times. The gene calls are TRBV7-3 and TRBJ1-6, with a tentative D call TRBD1 (6 bases). The V end was cut by 2 bases, the J end by 7 bases, with 12 bases between. This CDR3 region has 15 residues. CDR1 is SGHTA and CDR2 is FQGTGA in the germline V gene. The CDR3 is CASSLQPQGNSPLHF. In DNA, the CDR3 is TGTGCCAGCAGCTTACAGCCCCAGGGGAATTCACCCCTCCACTTT. Full variable domain (rest looked up from reference TRBV7-3 and TRBJ1-6): GAGVSQTPSNKVTEKGKYVELRCDPISGHTALYWYRQSLGQGPEFLIYFQGTGAADDSGLPNDRFFAVRPEGSVSTLKIQRTERGDSAVYLCASSLQPQGNSPLHFGNGTRLTVT.

Ten or more counts support this clonotype. The CDR3 DNA follows: TGTGCCAGCAGGCCCAGGGCTGAGTACGAGCAGTACTTC. It codes for CASRPRAEYEQYF. The chain links TRBV28 to TRBJ2-7; a weak D match, TRBD1 (5 bases). Trimming took 6 bases from V and 4 from J, leaving 13 bases between them. In germline, CDR1 is MDHEN, CDR2 SYDVKM. The CDR3 consists of 13 residues.

As regards this clonotype: With a much larger clone just one base away, this may be a read error. This chain connects TRBV13 to TRBJ2-4; TRBD1 matches at 9 bases. The DNA matches TRBJ2-1 better at its end, which makes the J call doubtful. Germline V CDR1 and CDR2: PRHDT, FYEKMQ (reference sequence). The CDR3 length is 16 residues. The CDR3 region is CASSFRGQGAYYEQFF. CDR3 coding DNA: TGTGCCAGCAGCTTTAGGGGACAGGGCGCCTACTACGAGCAGTTCTTC.

This clonotype was recorded a few times. The V call is TRBV5-6, the J call TRBJ2-3, with 7 positions matching TRBD1. Germline V gene data show CDR1 as SGHDT and CDR2 as YYEEEE. There are 14 residues in the CDR3. Losses at the gene ends were 4 bases for V and 6 bases for J; bases not matched to a gene: 8. The CDR3, as DNA: TGTGCCAGCAGCAGACGACAGGGAAGGGATACGCAGTATTTT. Translated, it gives CASSRRQGRDTQYF.

In its sample, this clonotype was seen many times. The gene calls are TRBV13 and TRBJ2-3; 8 positions match TRBD2. V gave up 5 bases and J gave up 5 bases; unmatched junction bases: 12. Germline V CDR1 and CDR2: PRHDT, FYEKMQ (reference sequence). This CDR3 spans 16 amino acids. The DNA of the CDR3 is TGTGCCAGCAGCCCCCGCCCCAAAGCGGGGGTAGATACGCAGTATTTT. Its translation is CASSPRPKAGVDTQYF.

This clonotype appeared a few times. Here the CDR3 reads CSVGTSYFGGELFF. In DNA form, the CDR3 reads TGCAGCGTTGGGACTAGCTATTTTGGCGGGGAGCTGTTTTTT. V usage is TRBV29-1 and J usage is TRBJ2-2, with 8 nucleotides matching TRBD2. Germline V gene lookup returns CDR1 SQVTM and CDR2 ANQGSEA. The CDR3 length is 14 residues. V was clipped by 4 bases and J by 7 bases; unmatched bases: 8.

This clonotype was seen repeatedly, ten times or more. An end of the junction does not agree with germline; a read error may underlie this. This chain links TRBV20-1 with TRBJ2-1; a possible D gene is TRBD1 (6 bases). Germline V gives CDR1 DFQATT, CDR2 SNEGSKA (reference sequence). The CDR3 spans 14 residues. The CDR3 loop is CSAGDRSHDNEQFF. In nucleotides, the CDR3 is TGCAGTGCTGGAGACAGGTCGCACGACAATGAGCAGTTCTTC.

This clonotype was observed a few times. J is TRBJ2-1 and V is TRBV5-1; 14 bases match TRBD2. V lost 2 bases, J lost 2 bases, and 9 bases stayed unmatched. The CDR3 is 19 residues long. Germline V gives CDR1 SGHRS, CDR2 YFSETQ. The CDR3 spells CASSFLTSGRAYAYNEQFF. The CDR3, as DNA: TGCGCCAGCAGCTTCCTGACTAGCGGGAGGGCCTACGCCTACAATGAGCAGTTCTTC.

This clonotype was seen a handful of times. The rearrangement links TRBV15 to TRBJ2-5; D possibly corresponds to TRBD1 (5 bases). The CDR3 totals 15 residues. Trimming cost V 7 bases and J 2 bases, with 17 bases left between them. Germline V gives CDR1 LNHNV, CDR2 YYDKDF (reference sequence). The CDR3 reads CATNHVPDSQETQYF. Here the CDR3 DNA reads TGTGCCACCAATCACGTACCCGACAGTCAAGAGACCCAGTACTTC. Drawing the rest from reference TRBV15 and TRBJ2-5, the complete variable domain is DAMVIQNPRYQVTQFGKPVTLSCSQTLNHNVMYWYQQKSSQAPKLLFHYYDKDFNNEADTPDNFQSRRPNTSFCFLDIRSPGLGDTAMYLCATNHVPDSQETQYFGPGTRLLVL.

The CDR3 nucleotides read TGTGCCAGCAGCCGGACAGTTAAAGAGACCCAGTACTTC. It is translated as CASSRTVKETQYF. The chain couples TRBV7-9 to TRBJ2-5; D might be TRBD1 (6 bases). The CDR3 spans 13 residues. Trimming stripped 5 bases from V and 3 bases from J, with 10 bases between. Germline CDR1 reads SEHNR; CDR2 reads FQNEAQ (reference sequence).

This clonotype was detected ten times or more. The chain uses TRBV7-9 and TRBJ2-7, with TRBD1 matching 8 bases. Per the germline V gene, CDR1 is SEHNR and CDR2 is FQNEAQ (reference sequence). V shed 4 bases and J 5 bases; nucleotides not matched to a gene: 4. CDR3 length: 13 amino acids. CDR3: CASSYAGGNEQYF. DNA for the CDR3: TGTGCCAGCAGCTACGCAGGGGGCAACGAGCAGTACTTC.

This clonotype was observed a handful of times. The rearrangement joins TRBV7-9 to TRBJ2-2; possibly TRBD2 for D (5 bases). The CDR3 runs to 12 residues. Germline lookup yields CDR1 SEHNR and CDR2 FQNEAQ (reference sequence). V was clipped by 5 bases and J by 7 bases, with 8 bases between them. CDR3 region: CASSISGGELFF. CDR3 nucleotide sequence: TGTGCCAGCAGCATAAGCGGCGGGGAGCTGTTTTTT.

This clonotype was counted at least ten times. The chain links TRBV30 to TRBJ2-3; 8 nucleotides agree with TRBD1. Germline CDR1 and CDR2: GTSNPN and SVGIG (reference sequence). The V segment lost 4 bases and the J segment 2 bases; nucleotides outside the gene matches: 8. The CDR3 length is 15 residues. CDR3 in DNA: TGTGCCTGGACCGGGGACAGGAGTTTCACAGATACGCAGTATTTT. This sequence encodes CAWTGDRSFTDTQYF.

This sequence joins TRBV20-1 and TRBJ2-3; D perhaps matches TRBD2 (6 bases). V dropped 6 bases and J dropped 4 bases, with 20 bases sitting between them. CDR1 DFQATT and CDR2 SNEGSKA come from the germline V gene (reference sequence). The CDR3 contains 15 residues. CDR3 residues: CSANGRGTGADTQYF. The CDR3 DNA follows: TGCAGTGCAAACGGCCGTGGTACGGGAGCAGATACGCAGTATTTT.

This clonotype was counted many times. The chain is built from TRBV28 and TRBJ2-7, with 13 bases identical to TRBD2. The CDR3 extends over 14 amino acids. Germline values: CDR1 MDHEN, CDR2 SYDVKM. V lost 8 bases to trimming and J lost 5 bases; unmatched junction nucleotides: 6. In DNA, the CDR3 is TGTGCCAGCTCCCCCGGACTAGCGGGAGACGAGCAGTACTTC. This translates into CASSPGLAGDEQYF.

This clonotype showed up many times. V and J are TRBV28 and TRBJ2-2, with unresolved D. The CDR3 contains 16 residues. V was cut by 3 bases and J by 4 bases, with 15 bases left in between. The germline CDR1 and CDR2 sequences are MDHEN and SYDVKM. CDR3 in DNA: TGTGCCAGCAGTTTGTCGCCCGGGTCGGGCACCGGGGAGCTGTTTTTT. Amino acid sequence: CASSLSPGSGTGELFF.

This chain connects TRBV27 to TRBJ2-3; 7 positions match TRBD2. V lost 6 bases, J lost 4 bases, and 10 bases stayed unmatched. CDR3 size: 15 residues. Germline lookup yields CDR1 MNHEY and CDR2 SMNVEV (reference sequence). For the CDR3, the DNA is TGTGCCAGCAGCCTATGGGCGGGAGCCCCAGATACGCAGTATTTT. Translation: CASSLWAGAPDTQYF.

CDR3 sequence: CASSPDVTGRQETQYF. CDR3 coding DNA: TGTGCCAGCTCACCTGACGTCACAGGGCGCCAAGAGACCCAGTACTTC. V and J are TRBV18 and TRBJ2-5, with a tentative D call TRBD1 (6 bases). Germline V gene lookup returns CDR1 KGHSH and CDR2 LQKENI. The CDR3 is 16 amino acids. Trimming shortened V by 3 bases and J by 1 base, and 15 bases separated the two germline ends.

In this sample, this clonotype turned up many times. CDR3 sequence (DNA): TGTGCCAGCAGCCTCTCGACTTCGGGCAATCAGCCCCAGCATTTT. Its protein product is CASSLSTSGNQPQHF. J is TRBJ1-5 and V is TRBV6-2 or TRBV6-3, with D unclear. Trimming stripped 6 bases from V and 2 bases from J, with 14 bases between. The CDR3 spans 15 residues. Germline V CDR1 and CDR2: MNHEY, SVGEGT.

This rearrangement joins TRBV2 to TRBJ2-1; weak D call: TRBD1 (6 bases). This CDR3 contains 12 residues. Per germline, CDR1 SNHLY and CDR2 FYNNEI. Trimming removed 6 bases at V and 9 bases at J, with 12 bases between. As DNA, the CDR3 is TGTGCCAGCAGAGTACAGGGTCCTGAGCAGTTCTTC. Its protein is CASRVQGPEQFF.

A single count supports this clonotype. The rearrangement joins TRBV5-6 to TRBJ2-3; D is possibly TRBD1 (6 bases). The length of the CDR3 is 15 residues. V shed 4 bases and J shed 0 bases, with 12 bases lying between them. Germline lookup yields CDR1 SGHDT and CDR2 YYEEEE. The CDR3 coding sequence is TGTGCCAGCAGCCCACTCGGACAGAGCACAGATACGCAGTATTTT. Its translation is CASSPLGQSTDTQYF.

This clonotype was counted at least ten times. The chain has TRBV20-1 and TRBJ1-2; possibly TRBD1 for D (5 bases). Germline CDR1 and CDR2: DFQATT and SNEGSKA (reference sequence). Trimming stripped 0 bases from V and 5 bases from J, with 13 bases between. The CDR3 loop spans 14 amino acids. CDR3 amino acids: CSARDLRELYGYTF. CDR3 sequence (DNA): TGCAGTGCTAGAGACCTCAGGGAGTTGTATGGCTACACCTTC.

This clonotype was observed a few times. The gene calls are TRBV3-1 and TRBJ1-6; the D gene is possibly TRBD1 (5 bases). The CDR3 length is 14 residues. Germline V gene data show CDR1 as LGHDT and CDR2 as YNNKEL (reference sequence). V gave up 6 bases and J gave up 6 bases, with 12 bases separating them. The CDR3 DNA reads TGTGCCAGCAGTTGGGACGGGGGTAATTCACCCCTCCACTTT. Translated: CASSWDGGNSPLHF. Using reference TRBV3-1 and TRBJ1-6 for the parts outside the CDR3, the full variable domain is DTAVSQTPKYLVTQMGNDKSIKCEQNLGHDTMYWYKQDSKKFLKIMFSYNNKELIINETVPNRFSPKSPDKAHLNLHINSLELGDSAVYFCASSWDGGNSPLHFGNGTRLTVT.

This clonotype has ten or more counts. The chain links TRBV6-1 to TRBJ1-4, with D possibly being TRBD1 (5 bases). Deletions cut 9 bases from V and 6 bases from J, with 17 bases between. The length of the CDR3 is 14 residues. The germline V gene encodes CDR1 MNHNS and CDR2 SASEGT. The CDR3 DNA follows: TGTGCCAGTGCCCGGGTCCCCAGGGATGAAAAACTGTTTTTT. Protein sequence: CASARVPRDEKLFF.

This clonotype was observed a handful of times. V gene TRBV9 combines with J gene TRBJ2-2, with D hard to call. Trimming removed 4 bases from V and 2 bases from J, with 9 bases in between. The germline gives CDR1 SGDLS, CDR2 YYNGEE. The CDR3 totals 14 residues. The CDR3 DNA is TGTGCCAGCAGCCAAGGTACTAACACCGGGGAGCTGTTTTTT. Protein product: CASSQGTNTGELFF.

This clonotype occurred many times. The chain is built from TRBV2 and TRBJ1-2; D is unresolved. Germline CDR1 SNHLY, CDR2 FYNNEI. The CDR3 is 16 residues long. The V end lost 2 bases, the J end lost 6 bases, and 19 bases lay between the germline ends. Here the CDR3 DNA reads TGTGCCAGCAGTGAATGGAGGATGGGGTATAGACATGGCTACACCTTC. Protein sequence: CASSEWRMGYRHGYTF.

This clonotype has a count of ten or more. The chain uses TRBV7-2 and TRBJ1-6, with D perhaps matching TRBD1 (5 bases). The CDR3 runs 15 residues. The ends were cut back, 9 bases at V and 4 bases at J, with 16 bases in the middle. Looked up from germline, CDR1 is SGHTA and CDR2 is FQGNSA. CDR3 amino acids: CASLREQAYNSPLHF. The CDR3 DNA is TGTGCCAGTTTAAGGGAACAGGCATATAATTCACCCCTCCACTTT.

This clonotype came up many times. The V call is TRBV6-2 or TRBV6-3, the J call TRBJ1-2; 7 bases are shared with TRBD1. The CDR3 contains 14 residues. Germline CDR1 is MNHEY and CDR2 is SVGEGT. Losses at the gene ends were 0 bases for V and 4 bases for J; bases not matched to a gene: 2. The CDR3 is CASSYSGTAYGYTF. The CDR3 coding sequence is TGTGCCAGCAGTTACTCCGGGACAGCCTATGGCTACACCTTC.

This clonotype has a count of ten or more. V is TRBV15 and J is TRBJ2-1; 7 bases fit TRBD1. CDR3 size: 13 residues. The germline gives CDR1 LNHNV, CDR2 YYDKDF (reference sequence). J was trimmed by 7 bases and V by 5 bases; bases with no gene match: 5. Here the CDR3 reads CATSYYRGNEQFF. In DNA form, the CDR3 reads TGTGCCACCAGCTATTACAGGGGAAATGAGCAGTTCTTC.